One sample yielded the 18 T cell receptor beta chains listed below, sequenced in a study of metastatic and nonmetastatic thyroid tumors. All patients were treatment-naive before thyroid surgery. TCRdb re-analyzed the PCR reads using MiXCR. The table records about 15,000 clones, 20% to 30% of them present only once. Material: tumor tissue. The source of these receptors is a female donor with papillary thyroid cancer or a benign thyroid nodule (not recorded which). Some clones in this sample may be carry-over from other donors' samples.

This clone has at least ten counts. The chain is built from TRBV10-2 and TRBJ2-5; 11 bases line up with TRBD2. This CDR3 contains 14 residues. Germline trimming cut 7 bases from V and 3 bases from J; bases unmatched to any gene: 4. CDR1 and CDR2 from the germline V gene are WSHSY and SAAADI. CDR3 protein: CASTGTSGEETQYF. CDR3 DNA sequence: TGCGCCAGCACGGGGACTAGCGGAGAAGAGACCCAGTACTTC.

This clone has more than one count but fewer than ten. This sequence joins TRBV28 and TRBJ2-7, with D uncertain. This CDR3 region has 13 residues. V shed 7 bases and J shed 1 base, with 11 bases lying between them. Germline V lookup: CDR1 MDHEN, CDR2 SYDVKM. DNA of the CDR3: TGTGCCAGCAAGTTCCCCCGGTCCTACGAGCAGTACTTC. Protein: CASKFPRSYEQYF. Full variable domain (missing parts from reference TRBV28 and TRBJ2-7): DVKVTQSSRYLVKRTGEKVFLECVQDMDHENMFWYRQDPGLGLRLIYFSYDVKMKEKGDIPEGYSVSREKKERFSLILESASTNQTSMYLCASKFPRSYEQYFGPGTRLTVT.

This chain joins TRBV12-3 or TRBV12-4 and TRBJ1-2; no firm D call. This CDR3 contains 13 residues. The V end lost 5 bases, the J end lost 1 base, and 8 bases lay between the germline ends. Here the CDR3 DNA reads TGTGCCAGCAGTATGGTACTTAACTATGGCTACACCTTC. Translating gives CASSMVLNYGYTF.

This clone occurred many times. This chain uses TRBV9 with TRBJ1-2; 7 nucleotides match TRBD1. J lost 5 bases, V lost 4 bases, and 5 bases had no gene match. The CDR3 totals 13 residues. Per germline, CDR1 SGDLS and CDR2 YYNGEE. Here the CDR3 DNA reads TGTGCCAGCAGCCCCGACAGGGCGTATGGCTACACCTTC. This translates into CASSPDRAYGYTF. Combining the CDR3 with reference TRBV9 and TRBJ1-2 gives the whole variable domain DSGVTQTPKHLITATGQRVTLRCSPRSGDLSVYWYQQSLDQGLQFLIQYYNGEERAKGNILERFSAQQFPDLHSELNLSSLELGDSALYFCASSPDRAYGYTFGSGTRLTVV.

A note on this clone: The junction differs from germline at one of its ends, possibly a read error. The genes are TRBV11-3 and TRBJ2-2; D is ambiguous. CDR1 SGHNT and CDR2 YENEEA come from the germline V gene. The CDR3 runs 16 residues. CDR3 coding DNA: TGTGCCAGCAGCCTAGATCCAGCCTCGAACACCGGGGAGCTGTTTTTT. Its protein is CASSLDPASNTGELFF.

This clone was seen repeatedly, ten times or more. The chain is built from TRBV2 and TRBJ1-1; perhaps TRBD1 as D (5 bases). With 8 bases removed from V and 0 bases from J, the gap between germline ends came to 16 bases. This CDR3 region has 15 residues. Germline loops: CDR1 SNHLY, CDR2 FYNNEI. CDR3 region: CASDLRGAMNTEAFF. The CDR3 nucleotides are TGTGCCAGCGACTTGAGAGGGGCCATGAACACTGAAGCTTTCTTT.

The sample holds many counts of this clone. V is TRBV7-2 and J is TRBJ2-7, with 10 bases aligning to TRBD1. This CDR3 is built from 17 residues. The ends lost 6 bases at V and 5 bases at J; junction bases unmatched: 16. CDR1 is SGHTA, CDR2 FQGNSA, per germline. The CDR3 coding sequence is TGTGCCAGCAGGCCAGGAACCCCGACAGGGGGCGGGGACGAGCAGTACTTC. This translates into CASRPGTPTGGGDEQYF.

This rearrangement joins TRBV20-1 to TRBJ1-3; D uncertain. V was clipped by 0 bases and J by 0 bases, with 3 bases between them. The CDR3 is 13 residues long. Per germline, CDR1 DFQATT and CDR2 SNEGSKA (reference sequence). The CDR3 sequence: CSARDNSGNTIYF. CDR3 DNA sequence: TGCAGTGCTAGAGACAACTCTGGAAACACCATATATTTT.

This chain's CDR3 is CASRQSGSYEQYF. The CDR3, as DNA: TGTGCCAGCCGCCAGTCTGGGTCCTACGAGCAGTACTTC. The V call is TRBV6-2 or TRBV6-3, the J call TRBJ2-7; D is unclear. CDR3 length: 13 residues. Germline V lookup: CDR1 MNHEY, CDR2 SVGEGT. V gave up 8 bases and J gave up 1 base, with 12 bases separating them.

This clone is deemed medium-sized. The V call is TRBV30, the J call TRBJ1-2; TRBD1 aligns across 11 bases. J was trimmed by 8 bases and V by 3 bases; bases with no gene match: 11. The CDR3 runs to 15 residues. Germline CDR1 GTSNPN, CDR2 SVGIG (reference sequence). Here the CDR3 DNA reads TGTGCCTGGAGGGCATGGACAGGGGGCGCGGGCGGCTACACCTTC. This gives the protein CAWRAWTGGAGGYTF.

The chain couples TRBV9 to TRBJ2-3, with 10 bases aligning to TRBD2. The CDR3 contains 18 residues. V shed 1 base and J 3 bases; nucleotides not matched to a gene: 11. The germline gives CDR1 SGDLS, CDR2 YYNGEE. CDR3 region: CASSVKAGGFLTTDTQYF. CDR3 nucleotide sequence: TGTGCCAGCAGCGTAAAAGCGGGAGGGTTCTTAACGACAGATACGCAGTATTTT.

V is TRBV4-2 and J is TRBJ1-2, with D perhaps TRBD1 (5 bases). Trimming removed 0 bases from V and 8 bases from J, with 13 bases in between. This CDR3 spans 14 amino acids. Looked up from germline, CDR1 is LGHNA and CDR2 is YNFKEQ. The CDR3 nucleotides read TGTGCCAGCAGCCAAGATGGGGGATTGGGGGGCTACACCTTC. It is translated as CASSQDGGLGGYTF.

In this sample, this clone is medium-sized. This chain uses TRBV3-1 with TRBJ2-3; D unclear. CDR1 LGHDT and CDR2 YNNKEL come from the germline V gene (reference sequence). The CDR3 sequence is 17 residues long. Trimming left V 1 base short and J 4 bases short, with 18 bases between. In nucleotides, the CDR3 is TGTGCCAGCAGCCAAGTGGTTCTTTCCAAAGGCCCAGATACGCAGTATTTT. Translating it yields CASSQVVLSKGPDTQYF.

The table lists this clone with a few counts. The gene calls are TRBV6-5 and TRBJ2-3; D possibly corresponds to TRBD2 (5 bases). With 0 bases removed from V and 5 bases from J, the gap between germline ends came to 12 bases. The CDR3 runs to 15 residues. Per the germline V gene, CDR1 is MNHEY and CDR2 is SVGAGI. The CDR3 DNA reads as TGTGCCAGCAGTTACTCGAATGCCCGGGGAGATACGCAGTATTTT. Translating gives CASSYSNARGDTQYF.

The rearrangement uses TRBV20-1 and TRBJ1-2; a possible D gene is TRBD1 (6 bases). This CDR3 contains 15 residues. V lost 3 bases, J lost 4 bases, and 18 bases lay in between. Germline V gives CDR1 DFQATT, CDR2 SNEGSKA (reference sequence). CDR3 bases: TGCAGTGCTAGTGAGGCAAACAGGGAGTCCTATGGCTACACCTTC. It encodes CSASEANRESYGYTF.

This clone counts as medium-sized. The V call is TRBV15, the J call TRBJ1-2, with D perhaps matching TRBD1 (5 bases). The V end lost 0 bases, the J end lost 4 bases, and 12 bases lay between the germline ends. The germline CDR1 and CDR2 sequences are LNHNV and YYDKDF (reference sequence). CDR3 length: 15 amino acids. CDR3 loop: CATSRDQGPGYGYTF. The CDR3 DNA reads TGTGCCACCAGCAGAGATCAGGGTCCCGGCTATGGCTACACCTTC.

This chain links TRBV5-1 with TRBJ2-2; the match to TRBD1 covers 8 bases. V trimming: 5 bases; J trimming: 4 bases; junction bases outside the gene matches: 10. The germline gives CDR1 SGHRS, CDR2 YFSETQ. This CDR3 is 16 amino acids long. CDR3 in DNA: TGCGCCAGCAGATCCCGCGGACAGGGTCCCACCGGGGAGCTGTTTTTT. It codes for CASRSRGQGPTGELFF. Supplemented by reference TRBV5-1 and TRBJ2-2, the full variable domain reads KAGVTQTPRYLIKTRGQQVTLSCSPISGHRSVSWYQQTPGQGLQFLFEYFSETQRNKGNFPGRFSGRQFSNSRSEMNVSTLELGDSALYLCASRSRGQGPTGELFFGEGSRLTVL.

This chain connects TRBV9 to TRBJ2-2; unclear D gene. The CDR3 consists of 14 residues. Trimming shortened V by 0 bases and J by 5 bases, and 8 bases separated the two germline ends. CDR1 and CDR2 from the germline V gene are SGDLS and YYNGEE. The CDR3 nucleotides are TGTGCCAGCAGCGTAGGATTTGGAACCGGGGAGCTGTTTTTT. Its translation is CASSVGFGTGELFF.